This TCR beta chain was sequenced during a study of T cell responses to AZD1222 COVID-19 vaccine. The trim removed 5 bases at V and 6 bases at J, leaving 7 bases unmatched. The CDR3 is 14 amino acids. In germline, CDR1 is MNHNY, CDR2 SVGAGI (reference sequence). The study, taken as a whole, reports: Recipients of two AZD1222 doses showed rising Spike-specific TCR breadth and depth. Just a handful of AZD1222 recipients were seropositive at baseline. Sampling captured repertoires only after the peak T cell response.

Details on this clone: What it recognizes is unknown.

Using immunoSEQ multiplex PCR, the repertoire was profiled, and TCRdb retains in-frame clones only, with some absent. The data show 55,000 to 75,000 clones, 70% to 80% seen once. The material was peripheral blood, obtained on day 0 of MenACWY control vaccination. V usage is TRBV6-6 and J usage is TRBJ2-7, with 10 positions matching TRBD1. The source is an adult in good health. CDR3 nucleotide sequence: TGTGCCAGCAGTGGGGACAGGGGTTATGGCGAGCAGTACTTC. Translating it yields CASSGDRGYGEQYF.